What follows is one T cell receptor (beta chain) and its context. Trimming took off 9 bases at V and 5 bases at J, with 7 bases between the two ends. Germline V gene sequence: CDR1 SEHNR, CDR2 FQNEAQ (reference sequence). The CDR3 loop spans 11 amino acids. This sample stems from a study of lymphopenia after photon versus proton radiotherapy. Profiled with immunoSEQ multiplex PCR; TCRdb holds only in-frame clones, not every one. The data hold approximately 170,000 clones, with approximately 90% observed a single time. This TCR derives from a man in his fifties or sixties with gastric cancer. Specimen: peripheral blood, collected from a patient treated with photon-based radiotherapy. This chain connects TRBV7-9 to TRBJ1-4; D is undetermined. The CDR3 DNA reads as TGTGCCAGGGAGGAGAATGAAAAACTGTTTTTT. This sequence encodes CAREENEKLFF.